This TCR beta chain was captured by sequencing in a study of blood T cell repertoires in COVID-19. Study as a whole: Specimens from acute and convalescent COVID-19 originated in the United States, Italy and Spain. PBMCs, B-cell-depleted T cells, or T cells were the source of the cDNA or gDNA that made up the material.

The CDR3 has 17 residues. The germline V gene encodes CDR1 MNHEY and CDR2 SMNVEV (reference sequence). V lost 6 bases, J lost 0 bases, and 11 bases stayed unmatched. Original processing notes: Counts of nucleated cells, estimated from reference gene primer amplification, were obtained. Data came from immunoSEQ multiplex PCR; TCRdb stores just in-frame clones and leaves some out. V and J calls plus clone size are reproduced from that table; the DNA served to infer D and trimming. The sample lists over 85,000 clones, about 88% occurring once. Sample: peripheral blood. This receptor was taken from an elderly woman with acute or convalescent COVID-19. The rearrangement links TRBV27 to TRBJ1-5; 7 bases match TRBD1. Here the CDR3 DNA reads TGTGCCAGCAGCCGTTTAGGGGGCTCCGTTAGCAATCAGCCCCAGCATTTT. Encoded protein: CASSRLGGSVSNQPQHF.